This T cell receptor beta chain was sequenced during a study of early T cells in non-severe SARS-CoV-2 infection. Study in general: Unsorted whole blood bulk RNA was sequenced, with unpaired chains.

The TCR library protocol was used to attach unique molecular identifiers. These identifiers were attached to individual cDNA molecules. TCRdb itself ran the 5' RACE reads through MiXCR, one entry per CDR3 protein. Among approximately 97,000 distinct CDR3 sequences, 9.5% to 12% were seen once, and the ten largest hold 4.7%. The table lists this clonotype with a few counts. With 7 bases removed from V and 0 bases from J, the gap between germline ends came to 4 bases. The CDR3 is made up of 13 amino acids. The source was whole blood, collected at baseline. This chain joins TRBV12-3 or TRBV12-4 and TRBJ1-6; the D is unclear. The sequence was collected from an adult who was a healthcare worker with PCR-confirmed SARS-CoV-2 infection or an uninfected control (not recorded which). Here the CDR3 DNA reads TGTGCCAGCATGGGCTCCTATAATTCACCCCTCCACTTT. Protein product: CASMGSYNSPLHF.